This entry describes one T cell receptor (beta chain). Its antigen is unidentified. With 1 base removed from V and 6 bases from J, the gap between germline ends came to 10 bases. Germline V gene lookup returns CDR1 SGHNT and CDR2 YENEEA. The CDR3 runs 14 residues. This record comes from a study of T cell responses to AZD1222 COVID-19 vaccine. Generated by immunoSEQ multiplex PCR, the TCRdb table keeps only in-frame clones and is missing some. Among about 140,000 clones listed, 89% were seen once. General study points: Baseline seropositives among AZD1222 recipients totaled only six.

Sequencing was performed on peripheral blood, taken on day 0 of AZD1222 vaccination. This chain connects TRBV11-3 to TRBJ1-5; TRBD1 is a possible D gene (5 bases). The TCR originated in an adult in good health. In nucleotides, the CDR3 is TGTGCCAGCAGCTTAGTGGGGGTGAGTCAGCCCCAGCATTTT. Protein product: CASSLVGVSQPQHF.